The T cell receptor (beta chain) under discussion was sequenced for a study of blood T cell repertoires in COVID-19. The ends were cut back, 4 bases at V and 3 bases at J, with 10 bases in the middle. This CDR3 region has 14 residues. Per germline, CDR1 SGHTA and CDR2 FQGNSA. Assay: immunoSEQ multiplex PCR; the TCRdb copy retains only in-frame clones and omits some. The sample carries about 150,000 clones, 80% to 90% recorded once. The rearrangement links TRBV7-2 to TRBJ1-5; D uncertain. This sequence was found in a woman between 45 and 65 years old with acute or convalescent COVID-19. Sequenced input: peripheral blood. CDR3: CASSSQSTNQPQHF. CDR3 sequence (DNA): TGTGCCAGCAGCTCCCAATCTACCAATCAGCCCCAGCATTTT.